Each of the 5 T cell receptor beta chains below was sequenced from the same sample in a study of T cell clonality in common variable immunodeficiency. Notes on the study in general: Fewer deletions and N-nucleotide insertions were reportedly seen in common variable immunodeficiency TCR beta sequences.

Their recognized antigens are unknown. Only in-frame clones appear in the TCRdb table, and some are missing; sequencing was by immunoSEQ multiplex PCR. The data list about 34,000 clones, none observed once; roughly 28% falls to the top ten. Sequenced input: peripheral blood mononuclear cells. These receptors were collected from a human donor with common variable immunodeficiency.

This clone was detected ten times or more. Read coverage stops 3 residues before the CDR3 terminus; the germline J gene supplies the remainder. The chain combines TRBV2 with TRBJ2-5; 8 positions match TRBD2. This CDR3 comprises 13 residues. Germline lookup yields CDR1 SNHLY and CDR2 FYNNEI. J gave up 5 bases and V 7 bases, and 6 bases lay outside the gene matches. The sequenced part of the CDR3 DNA is TGTGCCAGCACAGCGGGAGCTTGGGAGACC. Translation gives CASTAGAWET. The entire CDR3 sequence reads CASTAGAWETQYF.

This clone was seen a handful of times. The CDR3 end is not reached by the read, which stops 3 residues before it; the germline J gene fills it in. The chain recombines TRBV23-1 with TRBJ2-7; 8 bases fit TRBD1. TRBV23-1 is sorted into the ORF group, with uncertain function. V gave up 4 bases and J gave up 4 bases; unmatched junction bases: 9. CDR3 size: 15 residues. The covered CDR3 bases are TGCGCCAGCAGTCTTGAACAGGGGGAGAAGTACGAG. Its protein product is CASSLEQGEKYE. The full CDR3 protein reads CASSLEQGEKYEQYF.

This clone was counted ten times or more. The junction does not match germline at one end; this may be a read error. The observed sequence ends 3 residues before the CDR3 terminus, with the missing tail filled in from the germline J gene. The chain couples TRBV19 to TRBJ2-1, with 8 bases aligning to TRBD2. CDR3 length equals 16 residues. Looked up from germline, CDR1 is LNHDA and CDR2 is SQIVND (reference sequence). CDR3 protein: CASSKGGRSVYDEQFF. CDR3 DNA, as far as it was read: TGTGCCAGTAGTAAAGGCGGGAGGAGTGTCTACGATGAG.

This clone came up many times. The CDR3 loop reads CSARSRQGVAEKLFF. Partial CDR3 DNA: TGCAGTGCTAGGTCCAGACAGGGGGTAGCTGAAAAA. The gene calls are TRBV20-1 and TRBJ1-4; 9 bases agree with TRBD1. The CDR3 goes on 3 residues after the read ends, and that part is filled in from the germline J gene. With V trimmed by 3 bases and J by 7 bases, 9 bases remained unmatched. Germline-derived CDR1 and CDR2 are DFQATT and SNEGSKA (reference sequence). The CDR3 is 15 residues long.

This clone has just a few counts. Read data end 3 residues before the CDR3 end; the end is taken from the germline J gene. V usage is TRBV18 and J usage is TRBJ2-7; D is uncertain. V was trimmed by 5 bases and J by 4 bases, leaving 9 bases between them. From germline, CDR1 is KGHSH and CDR2 LQKENI. The CDR3 covers 12 residues. The CDR3 sequence: CASSIRVYEQYF. The CDR3 DNA, read in part, is TGTGCCAGCTCAATCCGGGTGTACGAG. Combining the CDR3 with reference TRBV18 and TRBJ2-7 gives the whole variable domain NAGVMQNPRHLVRRRGQEARLRCSPMKGHSHVYWYRQLPEEGLKFMVYLQKENIIDESGMPKERFSAEFPKEGPSILRIQQVVRGDSAAYFCASSIRVYEQYFGPGTRLTVT.